The rows below give T cell receptor beta chains drawn from one sample of a study of cytomegalovirus exposure and HLA in healthy donors. TCRdb keeps only in-frame clones here, not all; method: immunoSEQ multiplex PCR. This table holds approximately 120,000 clones, 65% to 80% found once. Specimen: PBMCs. The receptors shown here come from a woman aged 55-70 years in good health and CMV-seropositive. Both conserved end residues are part of each CDR3. The D gene is left open where the match is weak. Some rows mark clone size as missing; the rest say once, few, many or name a class of expanded clone.

size: .; V: TRBV2; D: TRBD1; J: TRBJ1-2; DNA: TGTGCCAGCAGCTTAGAGGGGACAGATGGCTACACCTTC; CDR3: CASSLEGTDGYTF
size: .; V: TRBV5-6; D: .; J: TRBJ2-3; DNA: TGTGCCAGCAGCTGGCCGGGGGCAGATACGCAGTATTTT; CDR3: CASSWPGADTQYF
size: .; V: TRBV30; D: TRBD1; J: TRBJ2-3; DNA: TGTGCCTGGAGGATATCAAAGGGGGCCCCAACCCAGTATTTT; CDR3: CAWRISKGAPTQYF
size: .; V: TRBV5-1; D: TRBD2; J: TRBJ2-5; DNA: TGCGCCAGCAGCCCGAGGGGACTAGCGGGAGTCCAAGAGACCCAGTACTTC; CDR3: CASSPRGLAGVQETQYF
size: .; V: TRBV25-1; D: TRBD2; J: TRBJ2-1; DNA: TGTGCCAGCAGTGACAGCCCCGGGACTAGTACCTATGAGCAGTTCTTC; CDR3: CASSDSPGTSTYEQFF
size: .; V: TRBV7-2; D: TRBD1; J: TRBJ1-1; DNA: TGTGCCAGCAAGTTCCTACAGGGGGTGGACACTGAAGCTTTCTTT; CDR3: CASKFLQGVDTEAFF
size: .; V: TRBV19; D: TRBD1; J: TRBJ1-2; DNA: TGTGCCAGTAGTTCACTCGGACAGGGAGGTAGTGGCTACACCTTC; CDR3: CASSSLGQGGSGYTF
size: .; V: TRBV14; D: .; J: TRBJ1-1; DNA: TGTGCCAGCAGCCTAATCTACGGGGTAAACACTGAAGCTTTCTTT; CDR3: CASSLIYGVNTEAFF
size: .; V: TRBV10-3; D: TRBD1; J: TRBJ2-7; DNA: TGTGCCATCAGCCTGACAGGGGGTAGGTACGAGCAGTACTTC; CDR3: CAISLTGGRYEQYF
size: few; V: TRBV30; D: TRBD2; J: TRBJ2-5; DNA: TGTGCCTGGAGCCCCCCCGGGGGGAGGTACCAAGAGACCCAGTACTTC; CDR3: CAWSPPGGRYQETQYF
size: .; V: TRBV7-2; D: .; J: TRBJ2-1; DNA: TGTGCCAGCAGCTTACGAGCGTCGTCTTATTACAATGAGCAGTTCTTC; CDR3: CASSLRASSYYNEQFF
size: .; V: TRBV4-1; D: .; J: TRBJ2-3; DNA: TGCGCCAGCAGCCAAGCCGGAGGTACTAGCCGCACAGATACGCAGTATTTT; CDR3: CASSQAGGTSRTDTQYF
size: once; V: TRBV18; D: TRBD1; J: TRBJ1-1; DNA: TGTGCCAGCTCACCACGAACAGGGGGCCCCACTGAAGCTTTCTTT; CDR3: CASSPRTGGPTEAFF
size: .; V: TRBV29-1; D: .; J: TRBJ1-2; DNA: TGCAGCGTCTTAAAAGACACCTTCGGTCGGTATGGCTACACCTTC; CDR3: CSVLKDTFGRYGYTF
size: few; V: TRBV27; D: TRBD1; J: TRBJ1-6; DNA: TGTGCCAGCAGTTTATCGGACAGGTCTTCACCCCTCCACTTT; CDR3: CASSLSDRSSPLHF
size: few; V: TRBV12-1; D: .; J: TRBJ1-4; DNA: TGTGCCAGCAGCTTTGGACCTCATCTTGAGGTACGGGGATGTGGGGCAACTAATGAAAAACTGTTTTTT; CDR3: CASSFGPHLEVRGCGATNEKLFF
size: .; V: TRBV5-1; D: TRBD2; J: TRBJ2-3; DNA: TGCGCCAGCAGCCCCGGACTAGCGGGGGCGCGTGGCACAGATACGCAGTATTTT; CDR3: CASSPGLAGARGTDTQYF
size: .; V: TRBV6-5; D: .; J: TRBJ2-3; DNA: TGTGCCAGCAGTTACAAAGGGGTACTCACAGATACGCAGTATTTT; CDR3: CASSYKGVLTDTQYF
size: .; V: TRBV5-6; D: .; J: TRBJ2-7; DNA: TGTGCCAGCAGCTTGACCGGCGAGCAGTACTTC; CDR3: CASSLTGEQYF
size: .; V: TRBV6-5; D: .; J: TRBJ1-5; DNA: TGTGCCAGCAGCCCCGACAGTTATAGCAATCAGCCCCAGCATTTT; CDR3: CASSPDSYSNQPQHF
size: .; V: TRBV19; D: .; J: TRBJ1-5; DNA: TGTGCCAGTAGTCCCTGGGGAGCGAGCAATCAGCCCCAGCATTTT; CDR3: CASSPWGASNQPQHF
size: .; V: TRBV2; D: .; J: TRBJ1-5; DNA: TGTGCCAGCAGTGGGACAAGCCGATTCAATCAGCCCCAGCATTTT; CDR3: CASSGTSRFNQPQHF
size: .; V: TRBV7-9; D: .; J: TRBJ2-5; DNA: TGTGCCAGCAGCTTAGAGGGGCGGTTTGAAACCCAGTACTTC; CDR3: CASSLEGRFETQYF
size: once; V: TRBV28; D: .; J: TRBJ2-3; DNA: TGTGCCAGCAGTTCCTACAACCACGCGGGACAGCCTAGCACAGATACGCAGTATTTT; CDR3: CASSSYNHAGQPSTDTQYF
size: .; V: TRBV7-9; D: .; J: TRBJ2-5; DNA: TGTGCCAGCAGCTTTTTAGGCGGAGAGACCCAGTACTTC; CDR3: CASSFLGGETQYF
size: once; V: TRBV6-6; D: .; J: TRBJ1-1; DNA: TGTGCCAGCAGCGACGGGGGTGTGAACACTGAAGCTTTCTTT; CDR3: CASSDGGVNTEAFF
size: .; V: TRBV7-9; D: .; J: TRBJ2-5; DNA: TGTGCCAGCAGCTTAGGACAGGTTGGGGAGCAGTACTTC; CDR3: CASSLGQVGEQYF
size: once; V: TRBV5-8; D: .; J: TRBJ2-7; DNA: TGTGCCAGCAGCAGAGGGGGGGACCTCTACTACGAGCAGTACTTC; CDR3: CASSRGGDLYYEQYF
size: .; V: TRBV7-8; D: .; J: TRBJ1-2; DNA: TGTGCCAGCAGCTTAGCGAGGGTGGGAGGCTACACCTTC; CDR3: CASSLARVGGYTF
size: .; V: TRBV6-1; D: TRBD1; J: TRBJ1-2; DNA: TGTGCCAGCAGTGGCCGGGACAGGGGACACTATGGCTACACCTTC; CDR3: CASSGRDRGHYGYTF
size: .; V: TRBV7-9; D: TRBD2; J: TRBJ2-3; DNA: TGTGCCAGCAGCTTAGGGGCTAGCGGAACAGATACGCAGTATTTT; CDR3: CASSLGASGTDTQYF
size: .; V: TRBV5-1; D: TRBD2; J: TRBJ2-7; DNA: TGCGCCAGCAGCTGGGCACGTAGCGGGAGGGCCGGCGAGCAGTACTTC; CDR3: CASSWARSGRAGEQYF
size: .; V: TRBV5-1; D: TRBD2; J: TRBJ2-2; DNA: TGCGCCAGCAGCCCCGGGGGTAGCGGGAGGAAGGTGACCGGGGAGCTGTTTTTT; CDR3: CASSPGGSGRKVTGELFF
size: .; V: TRBV18; D: .; J: TRBJ2-7; DNA: TGTGCCAGCTCATTGGGTGGTGGGCCAACCTACGAGCAGTACTTC; CDR3: CASSLGGGPTYEQYF
size: .; V: TRBV5-1; D: .; J: TRBJ1-1; DNA: TGCGCCAGCAGCCCCCTAGGGGCTTCGAACACTGAAGCTTTCTTT; CDR3: CASSPLGASNTEAFF
size: .; V: TRBV4-2; D: .; J: TRBJ1-1; DNA: TGTGCCAGCAGCCAAGACGGGGGAGTTGCGACTGAAGCTTTCTTT; CDR3: CASSQDGGVATEAFF
size: .; V: TRBV6-5; D: .; J: TRBJ2-1; DNA: TGTGCCAGCAGTTACTCGCGTTACAATGAGCAGTTCTTC; CDR3: CASSYSRYNEQFF
size: .; V: TRBV6-1; D: TRBD1; J: TRBJ1-2; DNA: TGTGCCACCAAGACAGGGCCTAACTACTATGGCTACACCTTC; CDR3: CATKTGPNYYGYTF
size: .; V: TRBV4-1; D: TRBD1; J: TRBJ2-7; DNA: TGCGCCAGCAGCCAACAACAGGGGCCGGTAGTCTACGAGCAGTACTTC; CDR3: CASSQQQGPVVYEQYF
size: .; V: TRBV5-1; D: .; J: TRBJ1-2; DNA: TGCGCCAGCAGCATTTTTGGACGGGGGGTGGACTATGGCTACACCTTC; CDR3: CASSIFGRGVDYGYTF
size: .; V: TRBV5-8; D: TRBD1; J: TRBJ2-7; DNA: TGTGCCAGCAGCTTGTGGCAGGGGGCCTCCTACGAGCAGTACTTC; CDR3: CASSLWQGASYEQYF
size: once; V: TRBV6-5; D: .; J: TRBJ1-2; DNA: TGTGCCAGCAGTCCCGACGTGGGCAGGGTTTATGGCTACACCTTC; CDR3: CASSPDVGRVYGYTF
size: .; V: TRBV7-3; D: TRBD2; J: TRBJ2-3; DNA: TGTGCCAGCAGCTTAACAGCTAGCGGGGGAGCTAGCACAGATACGCAGTATTTT; CDR3: CASSLTASGGASTDTQYF
size: once; V: TRBV11-1; D: TRBD1; J: TRBJ2-7; DNA: TGTGCCAGCAGCTTTACAGGGGGGTACGAGCAGTACTTC; CDR3: CASSFTGGYEQYF
size: .; V: TRBV4-3; D: .; J: TRBJ1-4; DNA: TGCGCCAGCAGCCAATCAGAGGAGGGAACTAATGAAAAACTGTTTTTT; CDR3: CASSQSEEGTNEKLFF
size: .; V: TRBV6-6; D: TRBD1; J: TRBJ1-1; DNA: TGTGCCAGCAGTCAAGCAGGGGGCGGGGTCACTGAAGCTTTCTTT; CDR3: CASSQAGGGVTEAFF
size: .; V: TRBV7-3; D: TRBD2; J: TRBJ2-1; DNA: TGTGCCAGCAGCTCTTGGACTAGCGGGAGAAATGAGCAGTTCTTC; CDR3: CASSSWTSGRNEQFF
size: .; V: TRBV30; D: .; J: TRBJ1-4; DNA: TGTGCCTGGAATCAGGGGACAAATAATGAAAAACTGTTTTTT; CDR3: CAWNQGTNNEKLFF
size: few; V: TRBV4-1; D: .; J: TRBJ2-5; DNA: TGCGCCAGCAGCCAAGATGGAGGTGGGTCATACCGAGAGACCCAGTACTTC; CDR3: CASSQDGGGSYRETQYF
size: .; V: TRBV6-5; D: .; J: TRBJ1-5; DNA: TGTGCCAGCAGTTACTCCGGGAATAGCAATCAGCCCCAGCATTTT; CDR3: CASSYSGNSNQPQHF
size: .; V: TRBV7-2; D: TRBD1; J: TRBJ1-1; DNA: TGTGCCAGCAGCCCACGACAGGGAAACACTGAAGCTTTCTTT; CDR3: CASSPRQGNTEAFF
size: once; V: TRBV7-2; D: .; J: TRBJ2-3; DNA: TGTGCCAGCAGCTTGCACGGGGGAGCTAGCACAGATACGCAGTATTTT; CDR3: CASSLHGGASTDTQYF
size: .; V: TRBV5-8; D: .; J: TRBJ1-5; DNA: TGTGCCAGCAGCCCAAATAGCAATCAGCCCCAGCATTTT; CDR3: CASSPNSNQPQHF
size: .; V: TRBV15; D: .; J: TRBJ2-7; DNA: TGTGCCACCAGCAAAAAAACCGGGACTCACTACGAGCAGTACTTC; CDR3: CATSKKTGTHYEQYF